This TCR beta chain was profiled in a study of blood T cell repertoires in COVID-19. Study-level background: Acute and convalescent COVID-19 samples came from the United States, Italy and Spain. T cells, B-cell-depleted T cells, or PBMCs provided the cDNA or gDNA that served as material.

In the authors' workflow: The assay estimated nucleated cells by amplifying reference gene primers. Generated by immunoSEQ multiplex PCR, the TCRdb table keeps only in-frame clones and is missing some. V and J calls and clone size are those listed in that table; D and trimming were worked out from the DNA. The table shows about 130,000 clones, with roughly 80% occurring only once. The CDR3 contains 14 residues. Germline V lookup: CDR1 SGHDT, CDR2 YYEEEE. Trimming removed 4 bases from V and 2 bases from J, with 12 bases in between. This receptor was identified in a man in his 70s with acute or convalescent COVID-19. Sequenced material: peripheral blood. This chain uses TRBV5-6 with TRBJ2-5, with D hard to call. CDR3 protein: CASSQIPLQETQYF. CDR3 DNA: TGTGCCAGCAGCCAAATACCCCTACAAGAGACCCAGTACTTC.